This is a list of T cell receptor beta chains from one sample in a study of shared clonotypes between healthy human individuals. The repertoire was sequenced with immunoSEQ multiplex PCR; TCRdb's copy has only in-frame clones and lacks some. The sample shows about 520,000 clones, about 96% of them seen only once. Sequenced: naive CD4+ T cells sorted from blood. The receptors here all came from a woman in her twenties or thirties in good health. Each CDR3 is given with its conserved first and last residue. A D gene is named only where the DNA matches it firmly. Only some rows state a clone size, as once, few, many or a class for expanded clones.

clone_size	j_call	v_call	d_call	cdr3_nt	cdr3_aa
.	TRBJ2-5	TRBV5-5	.	TGTGCCAGCAGCCTAGAGAAGACCCAGTACTTC	CASSLEKTQYF
.	TRBJ2-2	TRBV27	TRBD1	TGTGCCAGCGGGGGCCAGGGGGCGATTAGGACCGGGGAGCTGTTTTTT	CASGGQGAIRTGELFF
.	TRBJ2-3	TRBV5-1	.	TGCGCCAGCAGCTTGGCCGCTAGCACAGATACGCAGTATTTT	CASSLAASTDTQYF
once	TRBJ1-5	TRBV18	.	TGTGCCAGCTCACCATTTTCGAGGGAGAGGGGCAATCAGCCCCAGCATTTT	CASSPFSRERGNQPQHF
.	TRBJ2-7	TRBV7-9	.	TGTGCCAGCAGCTTACAGTCCCTCCGGGACACAGGAACCTACGAGCAGTACTTC	CASSLQSLRDTGTYEQYF
.	TRBJ2-1	TRBV19	TRBD1	TGTGCCAGTAGTACCCCGGAGACAGGGGTGGTCTATGAGCAGTTCTTC	CASSTPETGVVYEQFF
.	TRBJ2-2	TRBV9	.	TGTGCCAGCAGCGTAGCCGGAGCCCCGAACACCGGGGAGCTGTTTTTT	CASSVAGAPNTGELFF
.	TRBJ2-5	TRBV7-3	.	TGTGCCAGCAGCAAAGAGACCCAGTACTTC	CASSKETQYF
.	TRBJ2-1	TRBV7-9	TRBD2	TGTGCCAGCAGCCTGACTAGCGGGACGGTGAATGAGCAGTTCTTC	CASSLTSGTVNEQFF
.	TRBJ1-5	TRBV9	.	TGTGCCAGCAGCCGGGGGAGGCGAGCGGATCAGCCCCAGCATTTT	CASSRGRRADQPQHF
.	TRBJ2-5	TRBV5-4	.	TGTGCCAGCAGCTCCGGGACCCAGACCCAGTACTTC	CASSSGTQTQYF
.	TRBJ2-2	TRBV6-6	.	TGTGCCAGCAGACACGAGCTGAACACCGGGGAGCTGTTTTTT	CASRHELNTGELFF
once	TRBJ2-5	TRBV18	TRBD1	TGTGCCAGCTCATGGACCGGGACAGAGATAGAGACCCAGTACTTC	CASSWTGTEIETQYF
.	TRBJ2-2	TRBV2	TRBD2	TGTGCCAGCAGGCCGCTAGCGGGACACACCGGGGAGCTGTTTTTT	CASRPLAGHTGELFF
.	TRBJ2-5	TRBV14	.	TGTGCCAGCAGCCAAGTCGAGGGGCTAGAGTACCAAGAGACCCAGTACTTC	CASSQVEGLEYQETQYF
.	TRBJ2-1	TRBV7-9	.	TGTGCCAGCAGCTTACCTCAGGGAGCGGAGTACAATGAGCAGTTCTTC	CASSLPQGAEYNEQFF
.	TRBJ2-7	TRBV19	.	TGTGCCAGTAGCCTGGTTTTTGGGGTGAGCTCCTACGAGCAGTACTTC	CASSLVFGVSSYEQYF
.	TRBJ1-1	TRBV6-6	.	TGTGCCAGCAGTTACGAAGGCAGGGGGAACACTGAAGCTTTCTTT	CASSYEGRGNTEAFF
.	TRBJ2-6	TRBV29-1	.	TGCAGCGTGAACGGGCGTGGGGCCAACGTCCTGACTTTC	CSVNGRGANVLTF
.	TRBJ2-1	TRBV4-1	.	TGCGCCAGCAGCCAAGCCCCCGCAGGGACCTTTTTCGGCGAGCAGTTCTTC	CASSQAPAGTFFGEQFF
.	TRBJ2-5	TRBV5-1	.	TGCGCCAGCAGCCCCCGGGGGGAGACCCAGTACTTC	CASSPRGETQYF
.	TRBJ2-7	TRBV10-3	.	TGTGCCATCAGTGATGGGATGTGGGAGCAGTACTTC	CAISDGMWEQYF
few	TRBJ2-7	TRBV5-1	TRBD2	TGCGCCAGCAGGAGAGGAACAGGCCTAGCGGGAGTAGACGAGCAGTACTTC	CASRRGTGLAGVDEQYF
once	TRBJ2-1	TRBV21-1	.	TGTGCCAGCTGGCAACTAGCGGGAGGAGAGCCAGGTGAGCAGTTCTTC	CASWQLAGGEPGEQFF
.	TRBJ2-3	TRBV29-1	.	TGCAGCGTTGAGGGGGGATACACAGATACGCAGTATTTT	CSVEGGYTDTQYF
once	TRBJ1-6	TRBV28	.	TGTGCCAGCAGATGGACAGCGGGGGTATTGAATTCACCCCTCCACTTT	CASRWTAGVLNSPLHF
few	TRBJ2-1	TRBV5-4	.	TGTGCCAGCAGCCCGGGACAAGTGGGCAATGAGCAGTTCTTC	CASSPGQVGNEQFF
once	TRBJ2-4	TRBV5-1	.	TGCGCCAGCAGCCTCTCCGACCCCCTCAGGGACATTCAGTACTTC	CASSLSDPLRDIQYF
.	TRBJ2-1	TRBV29-1	.	TGCAGCGGAACCAGGGACGAGCAGTTCTTC	CSGTRDEQFF
.	TRBJ1-1	TRBV11-3	.	TGTGCCAGCAGCTTAGGGCAGGGATTGAACACTGAAGCTTTCTTT	CASSLGQGLNTEAFF